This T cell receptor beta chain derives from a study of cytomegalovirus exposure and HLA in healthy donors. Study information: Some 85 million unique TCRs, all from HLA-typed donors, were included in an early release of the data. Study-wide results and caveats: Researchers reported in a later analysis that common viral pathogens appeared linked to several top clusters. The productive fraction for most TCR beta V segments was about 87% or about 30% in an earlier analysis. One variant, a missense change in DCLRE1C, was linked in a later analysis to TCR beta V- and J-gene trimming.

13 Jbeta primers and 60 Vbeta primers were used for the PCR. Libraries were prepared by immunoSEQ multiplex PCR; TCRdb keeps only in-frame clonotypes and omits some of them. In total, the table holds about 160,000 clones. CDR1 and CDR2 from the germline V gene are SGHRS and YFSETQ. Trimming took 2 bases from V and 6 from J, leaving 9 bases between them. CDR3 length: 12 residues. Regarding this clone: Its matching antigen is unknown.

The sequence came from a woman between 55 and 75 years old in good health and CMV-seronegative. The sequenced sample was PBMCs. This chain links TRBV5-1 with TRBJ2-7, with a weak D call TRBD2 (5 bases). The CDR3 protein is CASSFTSSEQYF. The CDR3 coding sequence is TGCGCCAGCAGCTTCACTAGTTCCGAGCAGTACTTC.